Given below is one T cell receptor (beta chain) in context. The assay was immunoSEQ multiplex PCR, and TCRdb's table has in-frame clones only and misses some. The table has fewer than 650,000 clones, about 80% seen once. Donors, without exception, were Caucasian adults residing in Nashville, Tennessee. Researchers drew on tens of millions of PBMCs for genomic DNA from unsorted samples. Germline CDR1 is SGHAT and CDR2 is FQNNGV. The V segment lost 2 bases and the J segment 4 bases; nucleotides outside the gene matches: 10. The CDR3 consists of 16 residues. This entry is derived from a study of shared clonotypes between healthy human individuals.

The chain couples TRBV11-2 to TRBJ2-7, with 8 bases that match TRBD1. Sequencing was done on a sample of PBMCs. The TCR sequence derives from a woman aged 40 to 50 in good health. Some clones in this sample may be carry-over from other donors' samples. The CDR3 here is CASSLSMATGEYEQYF. The CDR3 bases are TGTGCCAGCAGCTTATCCATGGCGACAGGGGAGTACGAGCAGTACTTC.